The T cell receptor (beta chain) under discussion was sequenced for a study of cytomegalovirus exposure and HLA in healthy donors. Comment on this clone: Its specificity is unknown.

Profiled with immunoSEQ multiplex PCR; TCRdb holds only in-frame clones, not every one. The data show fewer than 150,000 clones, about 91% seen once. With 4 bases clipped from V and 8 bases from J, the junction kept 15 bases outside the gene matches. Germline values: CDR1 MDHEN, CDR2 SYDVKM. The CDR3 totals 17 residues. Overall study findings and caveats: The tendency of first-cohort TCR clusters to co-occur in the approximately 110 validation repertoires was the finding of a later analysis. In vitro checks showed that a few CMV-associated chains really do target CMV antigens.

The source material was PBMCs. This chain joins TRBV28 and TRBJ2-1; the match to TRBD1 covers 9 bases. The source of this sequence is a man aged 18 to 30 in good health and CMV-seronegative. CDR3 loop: CASSSLRPGTGFDEQFF. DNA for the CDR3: TGTGCCAGCAGTTCCCTCCGTCCCGGGACAGGGTTCGATGAGCAGTTCTTC.